One and the same sample provided the 27 T cell receptor beta chains below, sequenced in a study of CD8 T cells in Susac syndrome. cDNA came from around 0.54 to 1 ug RNA primed by random hexamers. TCRdb called the immunoSEQ multiplex PCR reads again in MiXCR, with one record for every CDR3 protein. The sample contains hundreds of thousands of distinct CDR3 sequences, about 91% of which appear only once. Input material: CD8+ T cells from PBMCs. The receptors here all came from a human donor with multiple sclerosis.

V and J are TRBV12-3 or TRBV12-4 and TRBJ2-5; 7 bases map to TRBD2. This CDR3 comprises 13 residues. The trim removed 5 bases at V and 5 bases at J, leaving 5 bases unmatched. This CDR3 is CASSPGLDETQYF. Here the CDR3 DNA reads TGTGCCAGCAGTCCTGGACTAGACGAGACCCAGTACTTC.

The CDR3 nucleotides are TGTGCCTGGAGTGTACCGGTCAGAAATTCACCCCTCCACTTT. Translating it yields CAWSVPVRNSPLHF. The chain is built from TRBV30 and TRBJ1-6; no definite D call. The CDR3 loop spans 14 amino acids. Per germline, CDR1 GTSNPN and CDR2 SVGIG (reference sequence). V dropped 0 bases and J dropped 7 bases, with 10 bases sitting between them.

The chain is built from TRBV20-1 and TRBJ2-7, with 8 bases identical to TRBD2. The CDR3 has 16 amino acids. In germline, CDR1 is DFQATT, CDR2 SNEGSKA (reference sequence). The ends lost 6 bases at V and 2 bases at J; junction bases unmatched: 15. Written as DNA, the CDR3 is TGCAGTGCCGCTAGACCTAAACTAGCGGCCACCTACGAGCAGTACTTC. Translating gives CSAARPKLAATYEQYF.

About this clonotype itself: Mismatch with germline at one junction end may stem from a read error. The chain has TRBV27 and TRBJ2-1; 7 bases fit TRBD2. This CDR3 region has 14 residues. Germline CDR1 is MNHEY and CDR2 is SMNVEV (reference sequence). The CDR3 DNA reads TGTGCCAGCACTTTAGCGGGCCTGGGGAATGAGCAGTTCTTC. This translates into CASTLAGLGNEQFF.

CDR3 in amino acids: CASHGGLLDEQFF. In nucleotides, the CDR3 is TGTGCCTCCCACGGAGGGCTTCTGGATGAGCAGTTCTTC. V is TRBV30 and J is TRBJ2-1, with D maybe TRBD2 (6 bases). The CDR3 spans 13 residues. V lost 7 bases and J 8 bases, leaving 18 bases between the germline ends. Per the germline V gene, CDR1 is GTSNPN and CDR2 is SVGIG (reference sequence).

The chain has TRBV27 and TRBJ2-7, with 10 positions matching TRBD1. CDR1 MNHEY and CDR2 SMNVEV come from the germline V gene (reference sequence). The junction had 12 bases not matched to a gene; V was cut back by 6 bases and J by 4 bases. The CDR3 spans 16 residues. The CDR3 spells CASSQSPGQGLYEQYF. CDR3 sequence (DNA): TGTGCCAGCAGCCAATCTCCGGGACAGGGGTTATACGAGCAGTACTTC.

The genes are TRBV15 and TRBJ1-1; D is ambiguous. This CDR3 contains 14 residues. Per germline, CDR1 LNHNV and CDR2 YYDKDF (reference sequence). V lost 0 bases to trimming and J lost 0 bases, with 5 bases between them. CDR3 loop: CATSRDGLNTEAFF. CDR3 nucleotide sequence: TGTGCCACCAGCAGAGATGGGTTGAACACTGAAGCTTTCTTT.

The rearrangement joins TRBV5-1 to TRBJ2-1; D remains unclear. This CDR3 is built from 15 residues. Trimming stripped 1 base from V and 5 bases from J, with 13 bases between. Germline-derived CDR1 and CDR2 are SGHRS and YFSETQ. Written as DNA, the CDR3 is TGCGCCAGCAGCTTGTGGTCAGGACGAAACAATGAGCAGTTCTTC. Its translation is CASSLWSGRNNEQFF.

This clonotype came up a few times. The J gene is TRBJ1-5, the V gene TRBV4-1, with D unclear. This CDR3 is 14 amino acids long. Trimming removed 2 bases from V and 3 bases from J, with 8 bases in between. Germline lookup yields CDR1 MGHRA and CDR2 YSYEKL. CDR3 sequence: CASSQPDTNQPQHF. CDR3 nucleotide sequence: TGCGCCAGCAGCCAACCGGATACCAATCAGCCCCAGCATTTT.

This clonotype occurred a few times. V and J are TRBV11-1 and TRBJ2-1, with D perhaps assigned TRBD1 or TRBD2 (6 bases each). CDR3 length equals 15 residues. The V end was cut by 5 bases, the J end by 8 bases, with 19 bases between. CDR1 SGHAT and CDR2 FQDESV come from the germline V gene (reference sequence). CDR3 residues: CASSPRGAGGDEQFF. The CDR3 nucleotides are TGTGCCAGCAGCCCAAGGGGGGCCGGGGGCGATGAGCAGTTCTTC. Full variable domain (missing parts from reference TRBV11-1 and TRBJ2-1): EAEVAQSPRYKITEKSQAVAFWCDPISGHATLYWYRQILGQGPELLVQFQDESVVDDSQLPKDRFSAERLKGVDSTLKIQPAELGDSAMYLCASSPRGAGGDEQFFGPGTRLTVL.

In its sample, this clonotype was seen once. The rearrangement joins TRBV4-3 to TRBJ1-2; TRBD1 is a possible D gene (5 bases). Germline loops: CDR1 LGHNA, CDR2 YSLEER. The CDR3 loop spans 15 amino acids. Trimming cost V 0 bases and J 4 bases, with 12 bases left between them. The CDR3 region is CASSQDRDSSYGYTF. The DNA of the CDR3 is TGCGCCAGCAGCCAAGATCGGGACTCCTCCTATGGCTACACCTTC.

This chain connects TRBV13 to TRBJ2-1; TRBD2 aligns across 9 bases. From germline, CDR1 is PRHDT and CDR2 FYEKMQ (reference sequence). The CDR3 loop spans 14 amino acids. With 5 bases clipped from V and 4 bases from J, the junction kept 3 bases outside the gene matches. DNA for the CDR3: TGTGCCAGCAGCGAGCGGGGGGCATACAATGAGCAGTTCTTC. Translated: CASSERGAYNEQFF.

The chain combines TRBV7-8 with TRBJ1-5, with a weak D call TRBD1 (6 bases). The ends were cut back, 5 bases at V and 1 base at J, with 12 bases in the middle. The CDR3 loop spans 15 amino acids. Germline CDR1 SGHVS, CDR2 FQNEAQ. CDR3 coding DNA: TGTGCCAGCAGCCCCCAGGGGTTGAGCAATCAGCCCCAGCATTTT. As protein: CASSPQGLSNQPQHF. The full variable domain, rest sourced from reference TRBV7-8 and TRBJ1-5, is GAGVSQSPRYKVAKRGQDVALRCDPISGHVSLFWYQQALGQGPEFLTYFQNEAQLDKSGLPSDRFFAERPEGSVSTLKIQRTQQEDSAVYLCASSPQGLSNQPQHFGDGTRLSIL.

The chain is built from TRBV7-3 and TRBJ2-6; D unclear. V was trimmed by 5 bases and J by 2 bases, leaving 10 bases between them. The germline V gene encodes CDR1 SGHTA and CDR2 FQGTGA. The CDR3 is made up of 15 amino acids. The CDR3 loop reads CASSRLGTGANVLTF. CDR3 in DNA: TGTGCCAGCAGCCGGCTCGGTACTGGGGCCAACGTCCTGACTTTC.

The rearrangement links TRBV5-1 to TRBJ2-7, with a weak D call TRBD1 (6 bases). CDR1 is SGHRS, CDR2 YFSETQ, per germline. The ends were cut back, 2 bases at V and 3 bases at J, with 12 bases in the middle. CDR3 length: 14 amino acids. CDR3 nucleotides: TGCGCCAGCAGCTTACAGACAGGTAACTACGAGCAGTACTTC. This gives the protein CASSLQTGNYEQYF. Using reference TRBV5-1 and TRBJ2-7 for the parts outside the CDR3, the full variable domain is KAGVTQTPRYLIKTRGQQVTLSCSPISGHRSVSWYQQTPGQGLQFLFEYFSETQRNKGNFPGRFSGRQFSNSRSEMNVSTLELGDSALYLCASSLQTGNYEQYFGPGTRLTVT.

This chain connects TRBV7-9 to TRBJ2-4; 10 bases match TRBD2. The CDR3 runs to 16 residues. With V trimmed by 6 bases and J by 2 bases, 7 bases remained unmatched. Germline V CDR1 and CDR2: SEHNR, FQNEAQ (reference sequence). The CDR3 DNA reads as TGTGCCAGCAGTTCAGAGCGGGAGGGGCCCAAAAACATTCAGTACTTC. Its translation: CASSSEREGPKNIQYF.

V gene TRBV6-6 combines with J gene TRBJ2-7; TRBD2 is a possible D gene (7 bases). CDR1 MNHNY and CDR2 SVGAGI come from the germline V gene (reference sequence). This CDR3 is built from 13 residues. V was cut by 2 bases and J by 7 bases, with 12 bases left in between. The CDR3 loop is CASSYGGAGEQYF. The CDR3 nucleotides are TGTGCCAGCAGTTACGGGGGGGCAGGTGAGCAGTACTTC.

This sequence joins TRBV5-1 and TRBJ2-1, with 15 bases aligning to TRBD2. Germline loops: CDR1 SGHRS, CDR2 YFSETQ. V lost 3 bases, J lost 6 bases, and 1 base stayed unmatched. The CDR3 length is 15 residues. CDR3 sequence (DNA): TGCGCCAGCAGCTGGGGACTAGCGGGAGGCAATGAGCAGTTCTTC. It translates to CASSWGLAGGNEQFF.

V and J are TRBV4-2 and TRBJ2-1; 10 bases are shared with TRBD2. Germline CDR1 and CDR2: LGHNA and YNFKEQ. The CDR3 spans 18 residues. V lost 0 bases, J lost 8 bases, and 13 bases stayed unmatched. The CDR3 loop is CASSQDISLAGRSDEQFF. The CDR3 DNA is TGTGCCAGCAGCCAAGATATATCACTAGCGGGGAGGTCGGATGAGCAGTTCTTC.

The chain combines TRBV4-1 with TRBJ2-1, with no clear D. Germline lookup yields CDR1 MGHRA and CDR2 YSYEKL. Trimming stripped 1 base from V and 6 bases from J, with 13 bases between. The CDR3 has 15 amino acids. Here the CDR3 reads CASSQAPVGSNEQFF. CDR3 DNA: TGCGCCAGCAGCCAAGCCCCCGTCGGCTCCAATGAGCAGTTCTTC.

The J gene is TRBJ2-2, the V gene TRBV10-3; 11 nucleotides align to TRBD2. V was clipped by 10 bases and J by 3 bases; unmatched bases: 13. The CDR3 consists of 17 residues. Germline lookup yields CDR1 ENHRY and CDR2 SYGVKD. The CDR3 bases are TGTGCCAGCACCGGGACTAGCGGATCCCTGGACACCGGGGAGCTGTTTTTT. Amino acid sequence: CASTGTSGSLDTGELFF.

DNA for the CDR3: TGTGCCAGCAGTTTTGCCGGGACAGGCCTCTCCTACGAGCAGTACTTC. Its protein product is CASSFAGTGLSYEQYF. The V call is TRBV27, the J call TRBJ2-7; 8 nucleotides align to TRBD1. This CDR3 is 16 amino acids long. Trimming removed 3 bases from V and 0 bases from J; junction bases left unmatched: 7. CDR1 is MNHEY and CDR2 is SMNVEV in the germline V gene (reference sequence).

The V gene is TRBV5-1, the J gene TRBJ1-2, with D possibly matching TRBD1 (6 bases). This CDR3 has 14 residues. Trimming left V 0 bases short and J 3 bases short, with 9 bases between. Germline V gene sequence: CDR1 SGHRS, CDR2 YFSETQ. The CDR3 DNA is TGCGCCAGCAGCTTGGCCGGACAGCACTATGGCTACACCTTC. It codes for CASSLAGQHYGYTF.

There are a few counts of this clonotype. The chain uses TRBV7-8 and TRBJ2-5; 11 bases line up with TRBD2. Looked up from germline, CDR1 is SGHVS and CDR2 is FQNEAQ. V dropped 5 bases and J dropped 5; count of bases not matched to a gene: 16. This CDR3 has 18 residues. The CDR3 spells CASSLGLAGTGGWETQYF. In DNA, the CDR3 is TGTGCCAGCAGCCTAGGACTAGCGGGCACCGGGGGTTGGGAGACCCAGTACTTC.

The genes are TRBV29-1 and TRBJ2-5; D is tentatively TRBD1 or TRBD2 (5 bases each). The V end lost 1 base, the J end lost 7 bases, and 16 bases lay between the germline ends. Germline values: CDR1 SQVTM, CDR2 ANQGSEA. The CDR3 contains 14 residues. The CDR3 region has the DNA TGCAGCGTTGAAGCGGGGCAGGTTGGGGGGACCCAGTACTTC. Residues: CSVEAGQVGGTQYF.

The chain joins TRBV20-1 to TRBJ2-1; D may correspond to TRBD1 or TRBD2 (5 bases each). There are 14 residues in the CDR3. The germline V gene encodes CDR1 DFQATT and CDR2 SNEGSKA (reference sequence). The ends were cut back, 6 bases at V and 6 bases at J, with 18 bases in the middle. The CDR3 bases are TGCAGTGCCCCCCCCCAAGGGACCCTCAATGAGCAGTTCTTC. The encoded protein is CSAPPQGTLNEQFF.

The chain carries TRBV21-1 and TRBJ1-5. TRBV21-1 corresponds to a pseudogene. The CDR3 has 13 residues. DNA for the CDR3: TGTGCCAGCGGATCGGGAGGTGAGCGGCCCCAGCATTTT. Amino acid sequence: CASGSGGERPQHF.